The 10 T cell receptor beta chains below come from one sample, sequenced in a study of follicular helper T cells after annual influenza vaccination. Sample time point: 2015-2016 season, 7 days after influenza vaccination. TCRdb keeps only in-frame clones here, not all; method: immunoSEQ multiplex PCR. The table records more than 5,500 clones, 75% to 90% of them present only once. This material consisted of CXCR5- memory CD4+ T cells sorted from blood, taken 7 days after influenza vaccination. Receptor source: an adult who received the influenza vaccine.

This clone has only a few counts. The V call is TRBV11-3, the J call TRBJ2-7; D is possibly TRBD2 (6 bases). The CDR3 consists of 16 residues. The V end lost 5 bases, the J end lost 2 bases, and 19 bases lay between the germline ends. Looked up from germline, CDR1 is SGHNT and CDR2 is YENEEA. CDR3 coding DNA: TGTGCCAGCAGCCCAATACCTAGGGACTGGACCTACGAGCAGTACTTC. Amino acids: CASSPIPRDWTYEQYF.

The rearrangement uses TRBV7-9 and TRBJ1-4; TRBD1 agrees at 7 bases. The CDR3 runs 15 residues. V shed 6 bases and J 8 bases; nucleotides not matched to a gene: 12. Germline loops: CDR1 SEHNR, CDR2 FQNEAQ (reference sequence). The CDR3: CASSLRGAATEKLFF. The CDR3 nucleotides read TGTGCCAGCAGTCTCAGGGGGGCCGCCACCGAAAAACTGTTTTTT.

The genes are TRBV11-2 and TRBJ2-5, with 7 bases fitting TRBD2. The V segment lost 5 bases and the J segment 9 bases; nucleotides outside the gene matches: 12. Germline CDR1 SGHAT, CDR2 FQNNGV. The CDR3 totals 14 residues. CDR3 sequence reads: CASSPRLGRESQYF. The CDR3 DNA follows: TGTGCCAGCAGCCCCCGACTGGGGCGGGAGTCCCAGTACTTC.

The chain carries TRBV21-1 and TRBJ1-2; the D call in the table, TRBD1, was not verified against the DNA. TRBV21-1 is shown as a pseudogene. The CDR3 is made up of 15 amino acids. Here the CDR3 DNA reads TGTGCCAGCAGCAAGATCGGGCAGGGCCACTATGGCTACACCTTC. Its protein product is CASSKIGQGHYGYTF.

This rearrangement joins TRBV2 to TRBJ1-2; TRBD1 agrees at 11 bases. Unmatched junction bases numbered 9, after V lost 7 bases and J lost 8 bases. The CDR3 length is 14 residues. Germline V lookup: CDR1 SNHLY, CDR2 FYNNEI. CDR3 in amino acids: CASTRGQGGIGYTF. The CDR3 DNA reads as TGTGCCAGCACCCGGGGACAGGGGGGCATCGGCTACACCTTC.

The chain recombines TRBV19 with TRBJ1-1; no firm D call. The CDR3 extends over 11 amino acids. With 6 bases removed from V and 5 bases from J, the gap between germline ends came to 7 bases. CDR1 LNHDA and CDR2 SQIVND come from the germline V gene (reference sequence). The CDR3 sequence: CASRYETEAFF. DNA for the CDR3: TGTGCCAGTAGATATGAGACTGAAGCTTTCTTT. The full variable domain, with the rest looked up from reference TRBV19 and TRBJ1-1, is DGGITQSPKYLFRKEGQNVTLSCEQNLNHDAMYWYRQDPGQGLRLIYYSQIVNDFQKGDIAEGYSVSREKKESFPLTVTSAQKNPTAFYLCASRYETEAFFGQGTRLTVV.

In regard to this clone: At one end, the junction sequence differs from germline, possibly due to a read error. J is TRBJ1-1 and V is TRBV7-7; no reliable D call. This CDR3 has 13 amino acids. Germline-derived CDR1 and CDR2 are SSHAT and FNYEAQ (reference sequence). As DNA, the CDR3 is TGTGCTAGCAGCCCAAATATGAACACTGAAGCTTTCTTT. The encoded protein is CASSPNMNTEAFF.

The rearrangement uses TRBV11-3 and TRBJ2-7; D gene unclear. CDR3 length: 14 amino acids. Trimming took 5 bases from V and 2 from J, leaving 13 bases between them. CDR1 and CDR2 from the germline V gene are SGHNT and YENEEA. In DNA, the CDR3 is TGTGCCAGCAGCCCTCCGGGCGGTCCCTACGAGCAGTACTTC. It specifies CASSPPGGPYEQYF.

In regard to this clone: An end of the junction differs from the germline gene, which may be a read error. Additional DNA sequences in this sample encode the identical CDR3. The V call is TRBV19, the J call TRBJ1-6; D is ambiguous. CDR3 length equals 16 residues. The germline CDR1 and CDR2 sequences are LNHDA and SQIVND (reference sequence). CDR3 sequence (DNA): TGTGCCAGTAGCATAGATCGGCCAGGCGGTACTTCACCCCTCCACTTT. It codes for CASSIDRPGGTSPLHF.

A single count supports this clone. The chain recombines TRBV11-3 with TRBJ1-4; the D is unclear. The CDR3 contains 15 residues. Germline V gives CDR1 SGHNT, CDR2 YENEEA. The V end lost 4 bases, the J end lost 0 bases, and 9 bases lay between the germline ends. The CDR3 sequence: CASSSPRSTNEKLFF. In DNA form, the CDR3 reads TGTGCCAGCAGCTCTCCCAGATCAACTAATGAAAAACTGTTTTTT.